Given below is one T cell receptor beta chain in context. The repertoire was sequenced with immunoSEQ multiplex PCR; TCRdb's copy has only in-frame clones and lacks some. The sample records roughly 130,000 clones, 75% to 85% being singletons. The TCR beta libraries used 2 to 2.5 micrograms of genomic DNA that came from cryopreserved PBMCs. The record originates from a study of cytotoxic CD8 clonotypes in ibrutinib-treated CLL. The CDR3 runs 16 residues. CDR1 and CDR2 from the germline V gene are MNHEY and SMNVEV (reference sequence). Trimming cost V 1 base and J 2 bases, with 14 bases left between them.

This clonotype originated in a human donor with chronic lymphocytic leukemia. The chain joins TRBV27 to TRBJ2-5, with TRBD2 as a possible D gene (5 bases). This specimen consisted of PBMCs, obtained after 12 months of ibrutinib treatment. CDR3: CASSLLVGGGQETQYF. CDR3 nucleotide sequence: TGTGCCAGCAGTTTATTGGTCGGCGGAGGACAAGAGACCCAGTACTTC.